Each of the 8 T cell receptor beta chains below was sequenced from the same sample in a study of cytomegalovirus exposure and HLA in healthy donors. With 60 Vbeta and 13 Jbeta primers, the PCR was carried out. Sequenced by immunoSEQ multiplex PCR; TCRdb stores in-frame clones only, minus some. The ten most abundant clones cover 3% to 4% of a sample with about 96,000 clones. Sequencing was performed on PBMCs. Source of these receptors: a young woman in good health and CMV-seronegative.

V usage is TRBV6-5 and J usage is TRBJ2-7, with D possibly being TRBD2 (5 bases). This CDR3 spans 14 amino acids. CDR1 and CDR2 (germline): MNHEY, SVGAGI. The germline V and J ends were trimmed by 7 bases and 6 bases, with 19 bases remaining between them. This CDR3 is CASTPPDSSREQYF. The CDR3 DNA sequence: TGTGCCAGCACCCCTCCGGACTCGTCCCGCGAGCAGTACTTC.

This chain's CDR3 is CASSFSLAGVIEQFF. The CDR3 DNA reads as TGTGCCAGCAGCTTCTCCCTAGCGGGAGTTATTGAGCAGTTCTTC. The chain combines TRBV11-1 with TRBJ2-1; 10 bases are shared with TRBD2. Germline-derived CDR1 and CDR2 are SGHAT and FQDESV (reference sequence). V lost 3 bases to trimming and J lost 9 bases; unmatched junction nucleotides: 8. This CDR3 spans 15 amino acids.

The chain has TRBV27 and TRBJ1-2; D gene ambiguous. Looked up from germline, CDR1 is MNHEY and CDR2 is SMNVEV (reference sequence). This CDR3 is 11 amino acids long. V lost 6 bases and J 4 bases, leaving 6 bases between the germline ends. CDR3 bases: TGTGCCAGCAGGGACTTCTATGGCTACACCTTC. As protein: CASRDFYGYTF.

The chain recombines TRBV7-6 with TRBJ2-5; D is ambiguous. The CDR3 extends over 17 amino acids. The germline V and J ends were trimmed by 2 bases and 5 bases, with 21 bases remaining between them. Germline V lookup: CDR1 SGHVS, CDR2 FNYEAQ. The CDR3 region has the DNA TGTGCCAGCAGCTTACGGTTTGGTGGTGGGCAGCTGGAGACCCAGTACTTC. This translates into CASSLRFGGGQLETQYF.

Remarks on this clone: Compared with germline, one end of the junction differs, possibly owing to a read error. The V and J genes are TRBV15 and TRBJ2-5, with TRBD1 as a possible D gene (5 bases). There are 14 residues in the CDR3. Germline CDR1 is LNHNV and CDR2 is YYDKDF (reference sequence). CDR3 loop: CATSSVDSVTELNF. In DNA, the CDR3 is TGTGCCACCAGCAGCGTTGACAGTGTGACCGAATTAAACTTC.

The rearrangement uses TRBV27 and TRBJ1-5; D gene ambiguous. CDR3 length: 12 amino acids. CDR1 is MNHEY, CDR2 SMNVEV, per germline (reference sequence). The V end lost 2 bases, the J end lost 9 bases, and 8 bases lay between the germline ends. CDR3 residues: CASSLGTGPQHF. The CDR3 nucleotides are TGTGCCAGCAGTTTAGGAACGGGGCCCCAGCATTTT.

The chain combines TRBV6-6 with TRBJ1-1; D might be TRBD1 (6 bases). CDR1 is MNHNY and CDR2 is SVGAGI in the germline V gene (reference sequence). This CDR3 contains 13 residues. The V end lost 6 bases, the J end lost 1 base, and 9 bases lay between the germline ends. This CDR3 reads CASRLQGNTEAFF. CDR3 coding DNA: TGTGCCAGCAGACTACAGGGGAACACTGAAGCTTTCTTT.

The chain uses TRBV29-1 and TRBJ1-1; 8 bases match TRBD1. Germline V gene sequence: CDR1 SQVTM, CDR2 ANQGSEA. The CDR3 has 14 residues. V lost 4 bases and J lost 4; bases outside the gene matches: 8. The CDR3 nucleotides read TGCAGCGTTGTGGGAGGACAGGGCAGCACTGAAGCTTTCTTT. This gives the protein CSVVGGQGSTEAFF. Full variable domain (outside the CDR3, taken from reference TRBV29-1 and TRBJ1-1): SAVISQKPSRDICQRGTSLTIQCQVDSQVTMMFWYRQQPGQSLTLIATANQGSEATYESGFVIDKFPISRPNLTFSTLTVSNMSPEDSSIYLCSVVGGQGSTEAFFGQGTRLTVV.